The present T cell receptor (beta chain) was sequenced within a study of control samples from healthy donors and cancer patients. Measured with immunoSEQ multiplex PCR; TCRdb has only the in-frame clones, and not every one. The sample contains 90,000 to 110,000 clones, around 89% of which appear only once. CDR1 and CDR2 (germline): MNHEY, SVGEGT. V was cut by 0 bases and J by 2 bases, with 10 bases left in between. There are 15 residues in the CDR3. The chain links TRBV6-2 or TRBV6-3 to TRBJ2-5; tentatively, D is TRBD2 (5 bases). This clonotype was obtained from a woman in her forties or fifties in good health. The specimen sequenced was blood. CDR3 residues: CASSYSGLQQETQYF. CDR3 coding DNA: TGTGCCAGCAGTTACTCAGGACTCCAACAAGAGACCCAGTACTTC.